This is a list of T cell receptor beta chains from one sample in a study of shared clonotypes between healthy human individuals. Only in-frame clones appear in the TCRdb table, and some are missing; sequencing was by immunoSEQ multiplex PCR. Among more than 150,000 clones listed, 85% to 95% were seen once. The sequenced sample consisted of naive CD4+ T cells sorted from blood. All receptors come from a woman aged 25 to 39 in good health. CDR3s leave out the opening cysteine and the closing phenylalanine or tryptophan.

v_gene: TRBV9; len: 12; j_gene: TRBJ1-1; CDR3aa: ASSPRVRNTEAF
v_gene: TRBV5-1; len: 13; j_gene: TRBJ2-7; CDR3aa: ASSKGSWESYEQY
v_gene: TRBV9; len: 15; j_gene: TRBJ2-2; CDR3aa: ASSVALMGPNTGELF
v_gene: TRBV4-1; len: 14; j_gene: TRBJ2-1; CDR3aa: ASSQSPSGSYNEQF
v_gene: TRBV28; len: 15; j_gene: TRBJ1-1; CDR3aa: ASSSTRRGPRGTEAF
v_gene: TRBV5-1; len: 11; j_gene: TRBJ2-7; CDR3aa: ASSFGISGEQY
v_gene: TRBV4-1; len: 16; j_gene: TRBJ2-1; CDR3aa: ASSQGPWQGRGGSEQF
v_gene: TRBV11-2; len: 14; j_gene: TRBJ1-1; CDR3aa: ASSEPGTGMNTEAF
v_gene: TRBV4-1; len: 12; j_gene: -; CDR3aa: ASSFGEGAYEQY
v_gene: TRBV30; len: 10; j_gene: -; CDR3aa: AWMGGGYEQY
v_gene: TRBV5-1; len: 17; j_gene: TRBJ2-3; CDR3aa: ASSPTLASGSTPTDTQY
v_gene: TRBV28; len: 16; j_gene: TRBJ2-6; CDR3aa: ASSSIGQRLSGANVLT
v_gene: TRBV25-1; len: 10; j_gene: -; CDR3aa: ASSEYSNEQY
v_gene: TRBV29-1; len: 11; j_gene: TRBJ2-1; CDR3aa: SVVQGDEDEQF
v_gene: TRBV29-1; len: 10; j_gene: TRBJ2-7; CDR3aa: SVGKQPYEQY
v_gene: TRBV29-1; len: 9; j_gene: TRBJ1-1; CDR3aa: SVRAGTEAF
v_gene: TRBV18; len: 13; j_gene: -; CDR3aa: ASSRLGTDPYEQY
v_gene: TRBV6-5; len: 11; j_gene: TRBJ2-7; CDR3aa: ASRGQEIYEQY